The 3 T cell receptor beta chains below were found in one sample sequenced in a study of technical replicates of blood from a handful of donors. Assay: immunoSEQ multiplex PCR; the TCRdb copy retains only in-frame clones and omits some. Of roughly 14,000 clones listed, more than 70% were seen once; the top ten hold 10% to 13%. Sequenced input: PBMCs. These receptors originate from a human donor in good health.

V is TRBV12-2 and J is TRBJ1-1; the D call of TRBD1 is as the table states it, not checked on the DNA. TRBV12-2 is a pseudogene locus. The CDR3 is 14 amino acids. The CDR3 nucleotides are TGTGCAAGTCGCCCTCGGTGGGCAGGTCCTGAAGCTTTCTTT. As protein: CASRPRWAGPEAFF.

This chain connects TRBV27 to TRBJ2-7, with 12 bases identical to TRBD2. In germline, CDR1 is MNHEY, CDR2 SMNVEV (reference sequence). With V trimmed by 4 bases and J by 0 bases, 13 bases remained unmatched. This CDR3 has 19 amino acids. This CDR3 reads CASSSPLWTSGKDSYEQYF. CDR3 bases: TGTGCCAGCAGTTCCCCTCTTTGGACTAGCGGGAAAGACTCCTACGAGCAGTACTTC.

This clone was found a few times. CDR3 amino acids: CASSPGRAQETQYF. The CDR3, as DNA: TGTGCCAGCAGCCCCGGGAGAGCCCAAGAGACCCAGTACTTC. The chain couples TRBV7-9 to TRBJ2-5; possible D gene TRBD2, 6 bases. V was clipped by 5 bases and J by 1 base, with 11 bases between them. This CDR3 contains 14 residues. Germline V gene sequence: CDR1 SEHNR, CDR2 FQNEAQ (reference sequence).